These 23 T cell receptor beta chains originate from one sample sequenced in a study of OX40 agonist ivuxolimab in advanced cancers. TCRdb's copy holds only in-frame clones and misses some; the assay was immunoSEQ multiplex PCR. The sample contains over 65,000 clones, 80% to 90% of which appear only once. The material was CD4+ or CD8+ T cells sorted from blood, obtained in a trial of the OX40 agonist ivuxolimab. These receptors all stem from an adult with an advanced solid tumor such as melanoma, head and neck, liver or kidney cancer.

For the CDR3, the DNA is TGTGCCAGCAGTCAACGGGAGACCCAGTACTTC. It specifies CASSQRETQYF. This sequence joins TRBV7-9 and TRBJ2-5; no clear D. This CDR3 is built from 11 residues. Trimming cost V 6 bases and J 5 bases, with 7 bases left between them. The V gene's germline CDR1 is SEHNR and CDR2 FQNEAQ (reference sequence). The full variable domain, completed using reference TRBV7-9 and TRBJ2-5, is DTGVSQNPRHKITKRGQNVTFRCDPISEHNRLYWYRQTLGQGPEFLTYFQNEAQLEKSRLLSDRFSAERPKGSFSTLEIQRTEQGDSAMYLCASSQRETQYFGPGTRLLVL.

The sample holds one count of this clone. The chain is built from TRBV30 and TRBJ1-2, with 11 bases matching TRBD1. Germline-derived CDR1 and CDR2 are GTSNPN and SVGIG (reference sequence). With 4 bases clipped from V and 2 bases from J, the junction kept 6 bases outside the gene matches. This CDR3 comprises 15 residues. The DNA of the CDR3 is TGTGCCTGGACCCGGACAGGGGGCTCCAACTATGGCTACACCTTC. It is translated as CAWTRTGGSNYGYTF.

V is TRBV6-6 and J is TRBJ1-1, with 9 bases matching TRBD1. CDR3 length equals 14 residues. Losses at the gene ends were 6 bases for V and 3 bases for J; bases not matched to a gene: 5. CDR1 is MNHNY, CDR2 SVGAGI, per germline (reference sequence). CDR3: CASSNRGRDTEAFF. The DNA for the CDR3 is TGTGCCAGCAGCAACAGGGGGCGAGACACTGAAGCTTTCTTT.

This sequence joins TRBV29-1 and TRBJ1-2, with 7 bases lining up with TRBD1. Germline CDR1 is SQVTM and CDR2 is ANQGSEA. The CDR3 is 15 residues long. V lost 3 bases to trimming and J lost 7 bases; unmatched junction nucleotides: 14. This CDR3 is CSVEQGGQGTGGYTF. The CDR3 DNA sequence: TGCAGCGTTGAGCAGGGGGGGCAGGGAACAGGTGGCTACACCTTC.

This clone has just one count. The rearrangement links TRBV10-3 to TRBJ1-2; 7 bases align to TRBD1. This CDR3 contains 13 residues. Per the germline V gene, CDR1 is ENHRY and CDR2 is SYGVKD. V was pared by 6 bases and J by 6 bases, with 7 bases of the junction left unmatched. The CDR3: CAIRRGQVHGYTF. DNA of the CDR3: TGTGCCATCAGACGAGGACAGGTCCATGGCTACACCTTC.

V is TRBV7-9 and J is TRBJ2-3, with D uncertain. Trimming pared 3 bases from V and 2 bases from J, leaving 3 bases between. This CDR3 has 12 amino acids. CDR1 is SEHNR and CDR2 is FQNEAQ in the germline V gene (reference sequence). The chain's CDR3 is CASSFSTDTQYF. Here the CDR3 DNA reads TGTGCCAGCAGCTTCTCCACAGATACGCAGTATTTT.

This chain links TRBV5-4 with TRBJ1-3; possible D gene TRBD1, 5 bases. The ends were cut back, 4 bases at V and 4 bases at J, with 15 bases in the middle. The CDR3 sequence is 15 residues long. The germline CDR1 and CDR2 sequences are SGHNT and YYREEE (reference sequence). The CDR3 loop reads CASSPGSRAGNTIYF. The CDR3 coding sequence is TGTGCCAGCAGCCCAGGGTCACGAGCAGGAAACACCATATATTTT.

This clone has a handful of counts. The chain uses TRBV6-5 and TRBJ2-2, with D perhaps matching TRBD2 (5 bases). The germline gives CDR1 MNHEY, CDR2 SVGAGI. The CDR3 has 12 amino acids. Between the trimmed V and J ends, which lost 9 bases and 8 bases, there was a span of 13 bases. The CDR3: CASSLGRGELFF. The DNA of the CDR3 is TGTGCCAGTTCCCTAGGGAGAGGGGAGCTGTTTTTT.

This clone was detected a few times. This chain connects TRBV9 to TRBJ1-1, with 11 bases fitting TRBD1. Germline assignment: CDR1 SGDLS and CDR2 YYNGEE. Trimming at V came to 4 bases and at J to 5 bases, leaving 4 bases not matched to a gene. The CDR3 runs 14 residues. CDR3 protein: CASSPRDRGTEAFF. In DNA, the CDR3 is TGTGCCAGCAGCCCAAGGGACAGGGGGACTGAAGCTTTCTTT.

The CDR3 coding sequence is TGCGCCAGCAGCCAAGATCAGGGAGAGACCCAGTACTTC. Translation gives CASSQDQGETQYF. The chain combines TRBV4-3 with TRBJ2-5; tentative D call: TRBD1 (5 bases). Trimming removed 0 bases at V and 4 bases at J, with 6 bases between. Germline CDR1 and CDR2: LGHNA and YSLEER. The CDR3 runs 13 residues.

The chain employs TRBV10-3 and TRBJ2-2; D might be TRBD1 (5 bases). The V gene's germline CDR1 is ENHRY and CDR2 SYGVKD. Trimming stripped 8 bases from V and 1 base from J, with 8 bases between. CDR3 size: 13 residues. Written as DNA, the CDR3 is TGTGCCATCGCCGGACAGAACACCGGGGAGCTGTTTTTT. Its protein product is CAIAGQNTGELFF.

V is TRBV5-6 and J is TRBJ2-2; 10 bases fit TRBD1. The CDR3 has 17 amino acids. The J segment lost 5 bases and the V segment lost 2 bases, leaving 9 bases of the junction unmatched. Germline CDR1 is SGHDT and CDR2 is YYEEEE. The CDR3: CASSFGGGTGVTGELFF. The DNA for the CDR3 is TGTGCCAGCAGCTTCGGTGGGGGGACAGGGGTAACCGGGGAGCTGTTTTTT.

Here the CDR3 DNA reads TGTGCCAGCAGTTACACAAGAGGGGGCGAGGGTGAAAAACTGTTTTTT. Translating it yields CASSYTRGGEGEKLFF. The gene calls are TRBV6-6 and TRBJ1-4; 7 nucleotides align to TRBD1. V was clipped by 2 bases and J by 7 bases; unmatched bases: 10. In germline, CDR1 is MNHNY, CDR2 SVGAGI (reference sequence). The CDR3 has 16 amino acids.

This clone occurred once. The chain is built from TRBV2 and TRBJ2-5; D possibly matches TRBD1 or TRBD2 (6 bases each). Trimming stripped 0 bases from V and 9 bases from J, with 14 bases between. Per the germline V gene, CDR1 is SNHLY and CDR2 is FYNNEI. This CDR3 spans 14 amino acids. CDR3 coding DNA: TGTGCCAGCAGTGAAGCGGGGGCTAGGGAGGCCCAGTACTTC. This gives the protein CASSEAGAREAQYF.

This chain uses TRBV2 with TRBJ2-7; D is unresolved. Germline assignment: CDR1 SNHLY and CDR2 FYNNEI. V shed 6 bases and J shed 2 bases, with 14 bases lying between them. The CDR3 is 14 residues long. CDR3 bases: TGTGCCAGCAGGAGTATCCTTCCTCCCTACGAGCAGTACTTC. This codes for CASRSILPPYEQYF.

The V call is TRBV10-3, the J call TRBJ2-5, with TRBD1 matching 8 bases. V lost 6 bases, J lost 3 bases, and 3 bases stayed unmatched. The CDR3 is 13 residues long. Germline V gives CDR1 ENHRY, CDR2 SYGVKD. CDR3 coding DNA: TGTGCCATCAGGACAGGGGAGGAAGAGACCCAGTACTTC. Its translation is CAIRTGEEETQYF.

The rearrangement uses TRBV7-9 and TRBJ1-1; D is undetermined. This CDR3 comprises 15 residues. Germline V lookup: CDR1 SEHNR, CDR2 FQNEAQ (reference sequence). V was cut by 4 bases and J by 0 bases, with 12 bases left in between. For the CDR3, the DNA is TGTGCCAGCAGCTCAACCACCACCCTGAACACTGAAGCTTTCTTT. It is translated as CASSSTTTLNTEAFF.

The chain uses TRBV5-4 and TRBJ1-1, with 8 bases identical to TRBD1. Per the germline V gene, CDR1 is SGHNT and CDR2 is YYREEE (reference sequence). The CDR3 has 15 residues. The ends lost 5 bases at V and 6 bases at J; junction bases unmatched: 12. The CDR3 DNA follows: TGTGCCAGCAGTTCATTAAACAGGGGGGCGGCTGAAGCTTTCTTT. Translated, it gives CASSSLNRGAAEAFF.

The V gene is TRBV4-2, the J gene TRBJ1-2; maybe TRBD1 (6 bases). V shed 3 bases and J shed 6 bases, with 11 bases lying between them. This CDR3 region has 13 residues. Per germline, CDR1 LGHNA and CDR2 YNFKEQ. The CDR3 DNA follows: TGTGCCAGCAGCCAGAAGGGGGGTAATGGCTACACCTTC. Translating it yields CASSQKGGNGYTF.

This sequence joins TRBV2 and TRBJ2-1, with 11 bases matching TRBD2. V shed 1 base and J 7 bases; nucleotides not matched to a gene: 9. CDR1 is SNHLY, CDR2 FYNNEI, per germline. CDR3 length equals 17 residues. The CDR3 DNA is TGTGCCAGCAGTGAAGAACTAGCGGGGGCCGGGCGGAATGAGCAGTTCTTC. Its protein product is CASSEELAGAGRNEQFF.

In DNA, the CDR3 is TGCAGCGGGGGACGGGCACAAGAGACCCAGTACTTC. As protein: CSGGRAQETQYF. The V gene is TRBV29-1, the J gene TRBJ2-5; D could derive from TRBD1 or TRBD2 (5 bases each). The V gene lost 7 bases and the J gene lost 2 bases, with 11 bases spanning the gap. There are 12 residues in the CDR3. CDR1 and CDR2 (germline): SQVTM, ANQGSEA.

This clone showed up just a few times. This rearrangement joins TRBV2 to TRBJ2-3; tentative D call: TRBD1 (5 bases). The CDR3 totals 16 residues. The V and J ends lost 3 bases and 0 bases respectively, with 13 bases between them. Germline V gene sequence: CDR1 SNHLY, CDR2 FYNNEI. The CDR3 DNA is TGTGCCAGCAGTGATTGGGGCAGCCTAAGCACAGATACGCAGTATTTT. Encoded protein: CASSDWGSLSTDTQYF. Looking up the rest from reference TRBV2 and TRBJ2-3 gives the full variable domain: EPEVTQTPSHQVTQMGQEVILRCVPISNHLYFYWYRQILGQKVEFLVSFYNNEISEKSEIFDDQFSVERPDGSNFTLKIRSTKLEDSAMYFCASSDWGSLSTDTQYFGPGTRLTVL.

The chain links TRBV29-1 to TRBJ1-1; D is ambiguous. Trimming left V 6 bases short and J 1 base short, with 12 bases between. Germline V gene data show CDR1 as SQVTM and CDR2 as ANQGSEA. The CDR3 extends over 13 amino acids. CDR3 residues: CSVGITRNTEAFF. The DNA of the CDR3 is TGCAGCGTCGGAATAACAAGGAACACTGAAGCTTTCTTT.